The subject of this entry is one TCR beta chain. Its matching antigen is unknown. This sample is drawn from a study of cytomegalovirus exposure and HLA in healthy donors. Findings and caveats of the study: The CMV antigen specificity of a few CMV-associated chains was confirmed through in vitro analysis.

CDR3 size: 13 residues. The V segment lost 4 bases and the J segment 6 bases; nucleotides outside the gene matches: 4. Germline V gene lookup returns CDR1 SGHRS and CDR2 YFSETQ. Primers included in the PCR were 60 Vbeta and 13 Jbeta primers. Profiled with immunoSEQ multiplex PCR; TCRdb holds only in-frame clones, not every one. Of 150,000 or so clones listed, almost 80% are singletons. The V gene is TRBV5-1, the J gene TRBJ1-2, with TRBD1 matching over 9 bases. The clonotype was recovered from a man aged 25-45 years in good health and CMV-seronegative. The sequencing sample was made of PBMCs. The CDR3 protein is CASSRDRVDGYTF. CDR3 DNA: TGCGCCAGCAGCCGGGACAGGGTAGATGGCTACACCTTC.